Below, 11 T cell receptor beta chains from the same sample are listed, as sequenced in a study of human T cells and chemical hapten exposure. TCRdb recomputed calls from the RACE reads with MiXCR, one row per CDR3 protein. The sample has about 52,000 distinct CDR3 sequences; approximately 11% are singletons. The time point is: patch test 1, 2 weeks after DPC sensitization. The treatment is: therapeutic diphenylcyclopropenone sensitization with weekly scalp DPC. Total RNA was isolated from whole blood that had not been fractionated. The source material was whole blood, sampled in connection with sensitization to the hapten diphenylcyclopropenone (DPC). Every receptor here comes from a woman aged 40 to 50 with alopecia areata. Some clones in this sample may be carry-over from other donors' samples.

This clonotype was counted ten times or more. The V and J genes are TRBV19 and TRBJ1-4; possibly TRBD1 for D (5 bases). This CDR3 comprises 13 residues. With 4 bases removed from V and 13 bases from J, the gap between germline ends came to 16 bases. Per germline, CDR1 LNHDA and CDR2 SQIVND (reference sequence). This CDR3 is CASSKDGPGGLFF. CDR3 DNA: TGTGCCAGTAGTAAGGACGGGCCTGGGGGACTGTTTTTT.

This clonotype was observed a few times. The chain carries TRBV7-3 and TRBJ1-1; TRBD1 matches at 7 bases. V shed 2 bases, J shed 0 bases, and the junction held 3 bases outside the gene matches. Germline V gene sequence: CDR1 SGHTA, CDR2 FQGTGA. This CDR3 region has 15 residues. The CDR3 sequence is CASSLGGGLNTEAFF. The CDR3 DNA reads TGTGCCAGCAGCTTAGGAGGGGGCCTGAACACTGAAGCTTTCTTT.

V and J are TRBV7-6 and TRBJ2-7, with no clear D. With 4 bases removed from V and 3 bases from J, the gap between germline ends came to 13 bases. The CDR3 runs to 14 residues. CDR1 SGHVS and CDR2 FNYEAQ come from the germline V gene. The CDR3 coding sequence is TGTGCCAGCAGCTCGTTCGGTTTTTACTACGAGCAGTACTTC. Translation gives CASSSFGFYYEQYF.

This chain joins TRBV5-1 and TRBJ2-1; D possibly corresponds to TRBD2 (6 bases). This CDR3 contains 14 residues. Germline loops: CDR1 SGHRS, CDR2 YFSETQ. Trimming removed 3 bases at V and 9 bases at J, with 16 bases between. The CDR3 region is CASSSKVVGGEQFF. CDR3 bases: TGCGCCAGCAGCTCTAAGGTGGTGGGGGGTGAGCAGTTCTTC.

The gene calls are TRBV2 and TRBJ1-5; no clear D. Trimming pared 6 bases from V and 2 bases from J, leaving 11 bases between. This CDR3 comprises 14 residues. Germline CDR1 is SNHLY and CDR2 is FYNNEI. The CDR3 DNA reads as TGTGCCAGCAGCCCAACATGGGGCAATCAGCCCCAGCATTTT. Translating gives CASSPTWGNQPQHF. The complete variable domain, with remaining parts taken from reference TRBV2 and TRBJ1-5, reads EPEVTQTPSHQVTQMGQEVILRCVPISNHLYFYWYRQILGQKVEFLVSFYNNEISEKSEIFDDQFSVERPDGSNFTLKIRSTKLEDSAMYFCASSPTWGNQPQHFGDGTRLSIL.

This clonotype was observed at least ten times. V usage is TRBV11-2 and J usage is TRBJ2-2; the match to TRBD1 covers 7 bases. V was pared by 5 bases and J by 1 base, with 4 bases of the junction left unmatched. CDR1 is SGHAT, CDR2 FQNNGV, per germline. The CDR3 loop spans 15 amino acids. The CDR3: CASSPDRVNTGELFF. The CDR3 DNA is TGTGCCAGCAGCCCCGACAGGGTGAACACCGGGGAGCTGTTTTTT.

This clonotype was counted a few times. The chain employs TRBV12-3 or TRBV12-4 and TRBJ2-1; D is ambiguous. Trimming removed 4 bases at V and 0 bases at J, with 7 bases between. The CDR3 covers 14 residues. DNA of the CDR3: TGTGCCAGCAGTTGGACCCTCTCCTACAATGAGCAGTTCTTC. It translates to CASSWTLSYNEQFF.

Ten or more counts support this clonotype. V usage is TRBV12-5 and J usage is TRBJ1-1, with D possibly TRBD1 on 5 matching bases. CDR3 length: 15 amino acids. V was clipped by 3 bases and J by 4 bases, with 15 bases between them. Germline V gene sequence: CDR1 LGHNT, CDR2 FRNRAP. DNA for the CDR3: TGTGCTAGTGGTTTAAGGGGTGGCCGCGGCACTGAAGCTTTCTTT. Translation gives CASGLRGGRGTEAFF.

The rearrangement joins TRBV29-1 to TRBJ2-1, with a weak D call TRBD2 (5 bases). The CDR3 spans 13 residues. In germline, CDR1 is SQVTM, CDR2 ANQGSEA. V lost 3 bases and J lost 6, with 12 bases in between. The CDR3 sequence: CSVDSGSANEQFF. For the CDR3, the DNA is TGCAGCGTTGACTCGGGGTCCGCCAATGAGCAGTTCTTC.

This clonotype was seen more than once but under ten times. In DNA, the CDR3 is TGTGCCAGCAGTGAAAGGGACAGGGACGAATCTGGGGCCAACGTCCTGACTTTC. Translation: CASSERDRDESGANVLTF. The rearrangement joins TRBV2 to TRBJ2-6, with TRBD1 matching over 9 bases. With 2 bases clipped from V and 1 base from J, the junction kept 6 bases outside the gene matches. The germline gives CDR1 SNHLY, CDR2 FYNNEI. CDR3 length: 18 amino acids.

The chain employs TRBV28 and TRBJ1-5; D is possibly TRBD1 (6 bases). Germline values: CDR1 MDHEN, CDR2 SYDVKM. Between the trimmed V and J ends, which lost 8 bases and 12 bases, there was a span of 14 bases. The CDR3 sequence is 11 residues long. The CDR3 protein is CASPGGGIQHF. The CDR3 DNA sequence: TGTGCCAGCCCCGGAGGGGGGATCCAGCATTTT.